The rows below give T cell receptor beta chains drawn from one sample of a study of blood T cell repertoires in COVID-19. Generated by immunoSEQ multiplex PCR, the TCRdb table keeps only in-frame clones and is missing some. There are 200,000 to 250,000 clones in the sample; more than 85% occur only once, and about 3% lies in the top ten. The sequenced material came from peripheral blood. These receptors all come from a man aged 55 to 70 with acute or convalescent COVID-19. Each CDR3 is given with its conserved first and last residue. The order of the fields is D gene, clone size, J gene, V gene, CDR3 protein, CDR3 DNA. D genes are given only for firm matches. The size entry is marked missing in some rows and otherwise reads once, few, many or a size class.

>NA|NA|TRBJ2-3|TRBV5-1
CASSLQTDTQYF
TGCGCCAGCAGCTTACAGACAGATACGCAGTATTTT
>NA|NA|TRBJ2-2|TRBV7-9
CASSQQGSGELFF
TGTGCCAGCAGCCAACAGGGCTCCGGGGAGCTGTTTTTT
>NA|NA|TRBJ1-5|TRBV7-3
CASNPGGGDQPQHF
TGTGCCAGCAACCCCGGGGGGGGAGATCAGCCCCAGCATTTT
>NA|NA|TRBJ2-7|TRBV19
CASSLGGTNYEQYF
TGTGCCAGTAGTCTCGGGGGGACAAACTACGAGCAGTACTTC
>NA|NA|TRBJ1-1|TRBV5-1
CASSLSGVDTEAFF
TGCGCCAGCAGCTTGTCGGGGGTCGACACTGAAGCTTTCTTT
>TRBD2|once|TRBJ2-1|TRBV2
CASRVGLAGGHNEQFF
TGTGCCAGCAGAGTGGGACTAGCGGGGGGACACAATGAGCAGTTCTTC
>NA|NA|TRBJ2-7|TRBV5-4
CASSPQGGSYEQYF
TGTGCCAGCAGCCCACAGGGTGGGTCCTACGAGCAGTACTTC
>NA|NA|TRBJ1-2|TRBV7-2
CASSLGRDWVGYTF
TGTGCCAGCAGCTTAGGGCGGGATTGGGTTGGCTACACCTTC
>TRBD1|NA|TRBJ1-4|TRBV5-1
CASSRQGLTNEKLFF
TGCGCCAGCAGCCGACAGGGTCTTACTAATGAAAAACTGTTTTTT
>TRBD1|NA|TRBJ1-3|TRBV18
CASSPGQGEDRVGNTIYF
TGTGCCAGCTCACCGGGACAGGGGGAAGACCGGGTTGGAAACACCATATATTTT
>TRBD1|NA|TRBJ1-6|TRBV5-1
CASSLGGPRTGGSPLHF
TGCGCCAGCAGCTTGGGGGGGCCGAGGACAGGGGGTTCACCCCTCCACTTT
>TRBD1|NA|TRBJ1-2|TRBV18
CASSLTGDGYTF
TGTGCCAGCTCATTAACAGGGGATGGCTACACCTTC
>NA|NA|TRBJ1-1|TRBV19
CASSPLGGKSTEAFF
TGTGCCAGTAGTCCGCTTGGGGGGAAGAGCACTGAAGCTTTCTTT
>TRBD1|NA|TRBJ2-3|TRBV5-1
CASSLVAGGIDTQYF
TGCGCCAGCAGCTTGGTGGCAGGGGGAATAGATACGCAGTATTTT
>TRBD1|NA|TRBJ1-6|TRBV4-3
CASSPSGGNSPLHF
TGCGCCAGCAGCCCGTCAGGGGGCAATTCACCCCTCCACTTT
>TRBD1|NA|TRBJ2-5|TRBV7-2
CASSPGTGGSETQYF
TGTGCCAGCAGCCCCGGGACAGGGGGTTCCGAGACCCAGTACTTC
>TRBD1|NA|TRBJ1-2|TRBV6-5
CASIDRGPRNGYTF
TGTGCCAGCATAGATAGGGGGCCGCGAAATGGCTACACCTTC
>TRBD1|NA|TRBJ2-5|TRBV10-2
CASSVPQGAGETQYF
TGCGCCAGCAGTGTTCCCCAGGGGGCAGGGGAGACCCAGTACTTC
>TRBD1|NA|TRBJ2-1|TRBV9
CASSPRDRGRDEQFF
TGTGCCAGCAGCCCCCGGGACAGGGGGCGGGATGAGCAGTTCTTC
>TRBD1|few|TRBJ2-7|TRBV3-1/TRBV3-2
CASSPGTGYEQYF
TGTGCCAGCAGCCCCGGGACAGGGTACGAGCAGTACTTC
>NA|NA|TRBJ2-6|TRBV7-3
CASSQGFSGANVLTF
TGTGCCAGCAGCCAGGGTTTCTCTGGGGCCAACGTCCTGACTTTC
>NA|NA|TRBJ1-2|TRBV3-1/TRBV3-2
CASSQYDYGYTF
TGTGCCAGCAGCCAATATGACTATGGCTACACCTTC
>TRBD1|NA|TRBJ2-3|TRBV15
CATRRTGSTDTQYF
TGTGCCACCAGAAGGACAGGGTCCACAGATACGCAGTATTTT
>NA|NA|TRBJ2-7|TRBV5-1
CASSLGHMGSYEQYF
TGCGCCAGCAGCTTGGGACATATGGGCTCCTACGAGCAGTACTTC
>NA|NA|TRBJ2-5|TRBV7-2
CASSPPYGETQYF
TGTGCCAGCAGTCCACCCTACGGGGAGACCCAGTACTTC
>NA|NA|TRBJ1-1|TRBV5-1
CASSLTTANTEAFF
TGCGCCAGCAGCTTAACGACAGCGAACACTGAAGCTTTCTTT
>TRBD2|once|TRBJ2-2|TRBV7-8
CASSLEAGGYTGELFF
TGTGCCAGCAGCTTAGAGGCGGGGGGGTATACCGGGGAGCTGTTTTTT
>TRBD1|NA|TRBJ1-5|TRBV28
CASSFGGGEVYQPQHF
TGTGCCAGCAGTTTTGGAGGGGGCGAAGTATATCAGCCCCAGCATTTT
>NA|NA|TRBJ2-7|TRBV20-1
CSAYGGAQYF
TGCAGTGCGTACGGAGGGGCGCAGTACTTC
>NA|once|TRBJ1-3|TRBV6-9
CASSYSIQYLSGNTIYF
TGTGCCAGCAGTTATTCGATACAGTATCTCTCTGGAAACACCATATATTTT
>NA|NA|TRBJ2-3|TRBV19
CASNRKGWTDTQYF
TGTGCCAGTAACAGGAAGGGATGGACAGATACGCAGTATTTT
>TRBD1|NA|TRBJ2-7|TRBV6-5
CASSPAGTGFVEQYF
TGTGCCAGCAGCCCCGCTGGGACAGGGTTTGTCGAGCAGTACTTC
>NA|NA|TRBJ1-5|TRBV19
CASSISGTNQPQHF
TGTGCCAGTAGTATCTCAGGGACAAATCAGCCCCAGCATTTT
>TRBD1|NA|TRBJ2-6|TRBV6-1
CASSEIGQAGANVLTF
TGTGCCAGCAGTGAAATAGGACAGGCTGGGGCCAACGTCCTGACTTTC
>NA|NA|TRBJ2-7|TRBV18
CASSPGQKEQYF
TGTGCCAGCTCACCAGGTCAGAAAGAGCAGTACTTC